Given below is one T cell receptor beta chain in context. This specimen belongs to a study of siplizumab effects on memory and regulatory T cells. Sequencing used immunoSEQ multiplex PCR; TCRdb keeps in-frame clones, though not all of them. The profile shows about 56,000 clones, around 97% of them singletons. CDR3 length equals 12 residues. The germline V and J ends were trimmed by 4 bases and 0 bases, with 4 bases remaining between them. Germline loops: CDR1 SQVTM, CDR2 ANQGSEA. V and J are TRBV29-1 and TRBJ1-3, with D unclear. This TCR derives from a human donor in good health. What was sequenced was naive CD8+ T cells sorted from blood. In DNA, the CDR3 is TGCAGCGTTGTATCCTCTGGAAACACCATATATTTT. Amino acid sequence: CSVVSSGNTIYF.